This entry features one TCR beta chain sequence. A junction boundary mismatches the germline segment, possibly from a read error. In the authors' workflow: Scientists estimated how many nucleated cells there were by amplifying reference gene primers. The repertoire was sequenced with immunoSEQ multiplex PCR; TCRdb's copy has only in-frame clones and lacks some. Clone size and the V and J calls come from that table; the DNA yielded D and trimming. The sample has tens of thousands of clones; 70% to 90% are singletons. The data belong to a study of blood T cell repertoires in COVID-19. Across the whole study: Both acute and convalescent COVID-19 samples were obtained from the United States, Italy and Spain. T cells, B-cell-depleted T cells, or PBMCs provided the cDNA or gDNA that served as material.

The CDR3 runs to 16 residues. CDR1 and CDR2 from the germline V gene are SGHVS and FQNEAQ. The J gene is TRBJ1-3, the V gene TRBV7-8; tentatively, D is TRBD1 (5 bases). Sequenced: peripheral blood. This clonotype originated in a woman aged 55-69 years with COVID-19, enrolled during active disease. CDR3 loop: CASILGQGLSGNTIYF. The DNA of the CDR3 is TGTGCCAGCATCTTAGGTCAGGGCCTCTCTGGAAACACCATATATTTT. Variable domain in full (rest from reference TRBV7-8 and TRBJ1-3): GAGVSQSPRYKVAKRGQDVALRCDPISGHVSLFWYQQALGQGPEFLTYFQNEAQLDKSGLPSDRFFAERPEGSVSTLKIQRTQQEDSAVYLCASILGQGLSGNTIYFGEGSWLTVV.